These T cell receptor beta chains were read from a single sample in a study of metastatic and nonmetastatic thyroid tumors. TCRdb reanalyzed the PCR reads with MiXCR. The table records around 8,000 clones, 23% of them present only once. Sequenced: tumor tissue. The receptors here all came from a female donor with papillary thyroid cancer or a benign thyroid nodule (not recorded which). Some clones in this sample may be carry-over from other donors' samples. The conserved cysteine and the conserved F or W are not part of the CDR3 here. Each record gives: J gene, V gene, D gene, CDR3 protein. D genes are given only for firm matches.

>TRBJ2-1|TRBV18|TRBD2
ASSPGLAGGRYNEQF
>TRBJ2-7|TRBV4-1|.
ASSDRDPTYEQY
>TRBJ2-1|TRBV6-1|.
ASSDGRTSYNEQF
>TRBJ2-3|TRBV9|TRBD2
ASSWGGIRTDTQY
>TRBJ2-1|TRBV6-5|TRBD2
ASSYTSDNEQF
>TRBJ2-4|TRBV20-1|.
SARDPQEIAKNIQY
>TRBJ1-5|TRBV30|.
AWNGTATVNQPQH
>TRBJ2-7|TRBV6-6|.
ASSYSRGREQY
>TRBJ1-6|TRBV5-1|.
ASSLRDNNSPLH
>TRBJ2-7|TRBV6-1|.
ASLRLGSYEQY
>TRBJ2-3|TRBV12-3/TRBV12-4|.
ASSLGFGSEDTQY
>TRBJ1-2|TRBV19|TRBD1
ASSSQGAGGYT
>TRBJ1-2|TRBV27|.
ASSREWARGYT
>TRBJ1-6|TRBV9|TRBD1
ASSEGSGGAGPPLH
>TRBJ2-7|TRBV6-1|.
ASTLKGGAGEQY
>TRBJ1-2|TRBV30|.
AWSRDNYGYT
>TRBJ2-1|TRBV15|TRBD1
ATSSWTGVYNEQF
>TRBJ2-3|TRBV11-3|TRBD2
ASSLGLAGADTQY
>TRBJ2-3|TRBV6-1|TRBD1
ASTPGQGTDTQY
>TRBJ1-6|TRBV9|TRBD1
ASSGQGRINSPLH
>TRBJ2-3|TRBV19|TRBD2
ASSLGLAGATSTDTQY
>TRBJ2-2|TRBV11-1|.
ASSYPGEGRDTGELF
>TRBJ2-1|TRBV27|.
ASSKTNFYNEQF